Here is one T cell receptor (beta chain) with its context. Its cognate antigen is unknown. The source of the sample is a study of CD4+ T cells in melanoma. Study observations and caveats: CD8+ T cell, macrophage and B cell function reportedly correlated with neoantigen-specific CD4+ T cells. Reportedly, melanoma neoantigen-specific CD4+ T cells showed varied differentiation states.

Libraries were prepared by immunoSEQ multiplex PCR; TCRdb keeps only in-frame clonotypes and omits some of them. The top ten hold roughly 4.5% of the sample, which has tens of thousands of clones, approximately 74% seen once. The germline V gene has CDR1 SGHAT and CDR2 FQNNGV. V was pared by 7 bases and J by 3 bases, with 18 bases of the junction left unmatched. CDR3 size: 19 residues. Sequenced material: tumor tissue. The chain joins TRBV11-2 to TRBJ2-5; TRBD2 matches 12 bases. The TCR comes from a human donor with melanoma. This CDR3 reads CASTPTGGGLAGRKETQYF. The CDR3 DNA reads TGTGCCAGCACGCCGACAGGGGGAGGACTAGCGGGGAGGAAAGAGACCCAGTACTTC.